The sequence of this T cell receptor (beta chain) was determined in a study of cytomegalovirus exposure and HLA in healthy donors. Study results and limitations: Clusters of TCRs from the first cohort tended to co-occur in the approximately 130 validation repertoires (as a later analysis found). Rare sequences made up most TCRs, while some public TCRs were found in many donors.

The CDR3 is made up of 16 amino acids. Trimming removed 4 bases at V and 7 bases at J, with 20 bases between. Germline V gives CDR1 LNHDA, CDR2 SQIVND (reference sequence). With respect to this clone: The antigen is unknown.

Method: immunoSEQ multiplex PCR; TCRdb's copy keeps in-frame clones and lacks some. Of 350,000 or so clones detected, approximately 90% appear once; the ten largest clones hold 0.7% to 0.85%. This clonotype originated in a young woman in good health and CMV-seronegative. V is TRBV19 and J is TRBJ1-5, with TRBD1 as a possible D gene (6 bases). The sequencing sample was made of PBMCs. The CDR3 reads CASSTRTVGIAQPQHF. CDR3 nucleotide sequence: TGTGCCAGTAGTACCCGGACAGTTGGAATTGCCCAGCCCCAGCATTTT.